The 12 T cell receptor beta chains below come from one sample, sequenced in a study of neurological immune-mediated disorders. TCRdb re-called the 5' RACE reads through MiXCR, storing one row per CDR3 protein. The repertoire holds around 46,000 distinct CDR3 sequences, with about 2% as singletons. Sequenced material: PBMCs. The receptor set was obtained from a woman between 40 and 50 years old with multiple sclerosis.

This clonotype occurred many times. V and J are TRBV5-6 and TRBJ1-5; D is unclear. The CDR3 runs to 13 residues. CDR1 is SGHDT, CDR2 YYEEEE, per germline. Trimming stripped 3 bases from V and 5 bases from J, with 9 bases between. CDR3 in amino acids: CASSSGEYQPQHF. Here the CDR3 DNA reads TGTGCCAGCAGCTCGGGAGAGTATCAGCCCCAGCATTTT.

This clonotype was seen ten or more times. The V call is TRBV24-1, the J call TRBJ2-7, with D perhaps TRBD1 or TRBD2 (5 bases each). There are 17 residues in the CDR3. Germline CDR1 reads KGHDR; CDR2 reads SFDVKD. V was shortened by 3 bases and J by 6 bases, with 23 bases between the two germline ends. Here the CDR3 DNA reads TGTGCCACCAGTGATAACGGGGACGGTAAAGGCTCAGGCGAGCAGTACTTC. The encoded protein is CATSDNGDGKGSGEQYF.

This clonotype was recorded at least ten times. This chain uses TRBV11-2 with TRBJ1-2; possibly TRBD1 for D (6 bases). Germline assignment: CDR1 SGHAT and CDR2 FQNNGV. Trimming took 2 bases from V and 7 from J, leaving 11 bases between them. The CDR3 totals 13 residues. The CDR3 DNA follows: TGTGCCAGCAGCTTATCAGGGGTCCTTGGCTACACCTTC. Translation gives CASSLSGVLGYTF.

This clonotype was found many times. The rearrangement links TRBV5-1 to TRBJ1-2; D remains ambiguous. Trimming took 1 base from V and 2 from J, leaving 6 bases between them. The CDR3 spans 13 residues. Germline loops: CDR1 SGHRS, CDR2 YFSETQ. The CDR3 DNA sequence: TGCGCCAGCAGCTTGAGGCAGAACTATGGCTACACCTTC. This gives the protein CASSLRQNYGYTF.

This clonotype was counted at least ten times. The chain uses TRBV15 and TRBJ1-2, with TRBD1 identical over 7 bases. This CDR3 contains 13 residues. V shed 6 bases and J 8 bases; nucleotides not matched to a gene: 9. Germline CDR1 LNHNV, CDR2 YYDKDF (reference sequence). The CDR3 spells CATRDRTARGYTF. CDR3 DNA sequence: TGTGCCACCAGGGACAGGACGGCGAGAGGCTACACCTTC.

This clonotype was recorded at least ten times. This rearrangement joins TRBV5-1 to TRBJ1-5; unclear D gene. Germline CDR1 is SGHRS and CDR2 is YFSETQ. The CDR3 sequence is 13 residues long. With 1 base removed from V and 3 bases from J, the gap between germline ends came to 5 bases. CDR3 residues: CASSLLPNQPQHF. As DNA, the CDR3 is TGCGCCAGCAGCTTGTTGCCCAATCAGCCCCAGCATTTT. The complete variable domain, with remaining parts taken from reference TRBV5-1 and TRBJ1-5, reads KAGVTQTPRYLIKTRGQQVTLSCSPISGHRSVSWYQQTPGQGLQFLFEYFSETQRNKGNFPGRFSGRQFSNSRSEMNVSTLELGDSALYLCASSLLPNQPQHFGDGTRLSIL.

This clonotype was seen many times. DNA of the CDR3: TGCGCCAGCAGGGACGGGACTGGGGAAAAACTGTTTTTT. It codes for CASRDGTGEKLFF. This chain links TRBV10-2 with TRBJ1-4; TRBD1 might be the D (5 bases). Per the germline V gene, CDR1 is WSHSY and CDR2 is SAAADI. The CDR3 contains 13 residues. V lost 6 bases to trimming and J lost 8 bases, with 13 bases between them.

The sample holds many counts of this clonotype. A junction boundary mismatches the germline segment, possibly from a read error. The rearrangement joins TRBV27 to TRBJ1-5; 10 bases line up with TRBD1. Germline V gene lookup returns CDR1 MNHEY and CDR2 SMNVEV (reference sequence). The CDR3 runs 16 residues. CDR3 in amino acids: CASSLSGTGADQPQNF. As DNA, the CDR3 is TGTGCCAGCAGTTTATCCGGGACAGGGGCCGATCAGCCCCAGAATTTT.

This clonotype showed up many times. The gene calls are TRBV5-1 and TRBJ1-1; TRBD1 matches at 9 bases. CDR1 is SGHRS, CDR2 YFSETQ, per germline. The CDR3 has 13 residues. V gave up 4 bases and J gave up 4 bases; unmatched junction bases: 2. CDR3 DNA: TGCGCCAGCAGCCCGGACAGGGGCACTGAAGCTTTCTTT. It yields the protein CASSPDRGTEAFF.

This chain uses TRBV2 with TRBJ1-4; D is uncertain. Trimming stripped 7 bases from V and 7 bases from J, with 13 bases between. Germline assignment: CDR1 SNHLY and CDR2 FYNNEI. The CDR3 runs to 13 residues. CDR3 residues: CASNRERAEKLFF. CDR3 in DNA: TGTGCCAGCAACCGAGAGAGGGCTGAAAAACTGTTTTTT. The whole variable domain, remainder taken from reference TRBV2 and TRBJ1-4, is EPEVTQTPSHQVTQMGQEVILRCVPISNHLYFYWYRQILGQKVEFLVSFYNNEISEKSEIFDDQFSVERPDGSNFTLKIRSTKLEDSAMYFCASNRERAEKLFFGSGTQLSVL.

This clonotype was recorded at least ten times. The chain has TRBV20-1 and TRBJ1-5; D is undetermined. V was cut by 4 bases and J by 7 bases, with 14 bases left in between. The CDR3 contains 13 residues. Germline V gives CDR1 DFQATT, CDR2 SNEGSKA (reference sequence). This chain's CDR3 is CSAIGRLGQPQHF. In DNA, the CDR3 is TGCAGTGCTATAGGCCGCTTAGGGCAGCCCCAGCATTTT.

The sample holds many counts of this clonotype. The chain is built from TRBV5-8 and TRBJ1-5, with TRBD1 matching over 7 bases. Trimming at V came to 0 bases and at J to 8 bases, leaving 11 bases not matched to a gene. CDR1 SGHTS and CDR2 YDEGEE come from the germline V gene. The CDR3 has 16 amino acids. CDR3 bases: TGTGCCAGCAGCTTGGCTCGTGGGACAGCCCTCAAGCCCCAGCATTTT. Protein product: CASSLARGTALKPQHF.